This passage covers 24 T cell receptor beta chains from one sample sequenced in a study of T cells after yellow fever vaccination. TCRdb used MiXCR to reprocess the 5' RACE reads, holding one entry per CDR3 protein. The top ten clones hold roughly 41% of a sample with fewer than 100,000 distinct CDR3 sequences, roughly 5.8% of them seen once. Sequencing was performed on CD8+ T cells sorted from PBMCs, taken 10 days after the yellow fever booster vaccination. All receptors derive from a man aged 18 to 30 who received the YFV17D yellow fever vaccine.

This clonotype was observed a few times. The V and J genes are TRBV27 and TRBJ2-1, with 16 nucleotides matching TRBD2. The CDR3 runs to 18 residues. Germline trimming cut 7 bases from V and 2 bases from J; bases unmatched to any gene: 8. Germline V CDR1 and CDR2: MNHEY, SMNVEV (reference sequence). CDR3 amino acids: CASIRGTSGGAAYNEQFF. The DNA of the CDR3 is TGTGCCAGCATTAGGGGGACTAGCGGGGGGGCCGCCTACAATGAGCAGTTCTTC.

The CDR3 DNA reads as TGTGCCAGCAGCGCAAATTCAGGGTTGTATGGCTACACCTTC. As protein: CASSANSGLYGYTF. The rearrangement links TRBV9 to TRBJ1-2; D is perhaps TRBD1 (5 bases). CDR3 length: 14 amino acids. Germline CDR1 and CDR2: SGDLS and YYNGEE. V shed 3 bases and J shed 5 bases, with 14 bases lying between them.

Only a few counts were recorded for this clonotype. The rearrangement uses TRBV3-1 and TRBJ2-6; 8 nucleotides line up with TRBD1. Germline CDR1 LGHDT, CDR2 YNNKEL (reference sequence). This CDR3 is 19 amino acids long. J was trimmed by 2 bases and V by 1 base; bases with no gene match: 10. The CDR3 is CASSQVATGESAGANVLTF. For the CDR3, the DNA is TGTGCCAGCAGCCAAGTTGCGACAGGGGAATCTGCTGGGGCCAACGTCCTGACTTTC.

The V call is TRBV20-1, the J call TRBJ2-1, with a possible D match to TRBD1 (5 bases). Germline V gene lookup returns CDR1 DFQATT and CDR2 SNEGSKA (reference sequence). This CDR3 is 15 amino acids long. Trimming removed 0 bases at V and 5 bases at J, with 14 bases between. In DNA, the CDR3 is TGCAGTGCTAGAGATGGGGCTCTCCCACACAATGAGCAGTTCTTC. Its translation: CSARDGALPHNEQFF.

This clonotype has a handful of counts. This chain connects TRBV19 to TRBJ1-3, with D unclear. Trimming pared 5 bases from V and 0 bases from J, leaving 8 bases between. Germline V gives CDR1 LNHDA, CDR2 SQIVND (reference sequence). The CDR3 is made up of 14 amino acids. The CDR3 nucleotides are TGTGCCAGTAGTCAGATCGGCTCTGGAAACACCATATATTTT. This encodes CASSQIGSGNTIYF.

The table lists this clonotype with a few counts. The chain links TRBV7-9 to TRBJ1-1; TRBD1 might be the D (6 bases). The CDR3 runs to 15 residues. The germline CDR1 and CDR2 sequences are SEHNR and FQNEAQ (reference sequence). Deletions cut 0 bases from V and 7 bases from J, with 15 bases between. The CDR3 protein is CASSLAQGKVLEAFF. The CDR3 bases are TGTGCCAGCAGCTTAGCCCAGGGGAAAGTACTTGAAGCTTTCTTT.

The chain employs TRBV4-2 and TRBJ2-2; 8 positions match TRBD1. The V gene's germline CDR1 is LGHNA and CDR2 YNFKEQ. V lost 1 base, J lost 3 bases, and 10 bases stayed unmatched. The CDR3 is 18 residues long. The CDR3 protein is CASSQVLVRGHDTGELFF. Here the CDR3 DNA reads TGTGCCAGCAGCCAAGTCCTCGTCAGGGGGCATGACACCGGGGAGCTGTTTTTT.

This clonotype was detected a few times. The chain links TRBV7-9 to TRBJ2-5, with D uncertain. V was cut by 5 bases and J by 2 bases, with 27 bases left in between. CDR1 and CDR2 (germline): SEHNR, FQNEAQ (reference sequence). This CDR3 has 19 amino acids. In DNA, the CDR3 is TGTGCCAGCAGCCCTAATTGGGATCCTTCCTTTCCACTTCAAGAGACCCAGTACTTC. Translation: CASSPNWDPSFPLQETQYF.

The V and J genes are TRBV27 and TRBJ2-6; D is unresolved. V was shortened by 4 bases and J by 0 bases, with 13 bases between the two germline ends. The CDR3 runs 17 residues. Germline V gives CDR1 MNHEY, CDR2 SMNVEV (reference sequence). CDR3: CASSWVSPDSGANVLTF. Here the CDR3 DNA reads TGTGCCAGCAGTTGGGTATCCCCCGACTCTGGGGCCAACGTCCTGACTTTC.

This clonotype has just a few counts. The genes are TRBV15 and TRBJ1-1; no clear D. CDR3 length: 14 amino acids. CDR1 is LNHNV and CDR2 is YYDKDF in the germline V gene (reference sequence). V lost 1 base, J lost 2 bases, and 8 bases lay in between. This CDR3 reads CATSRVGSNTEAFF. The CDR3, as DNA: TGTGCCACCAGCAGAGTAGGGAGTAACACTGAAGCTTTCTTT. The complete variable domain, with remaining parts taken from reference TRBV15 and TRBJ1-1, reads DAMVIQNPRYQVTQFGKPVTLSCSQTLNHNVMYWYQQKSSQAPKLLFHYYDKDFNNEADTPDNFQSRRPNTSFCFLDIRSPGLGDTAMYLCATSRVGSNTEAFFGQGTRLTVV.

The J gene is TRBJ2-3, the V gene TRBV7-6; 8 bases line up with TRBD2. Trimming at V came to 1 base and at J to 6 bases, leaving 6 bases not matched to a gene. Germline values: CDR1 SGHVS, CDR2 FNYEAQ. CDR3 length: 15 amino acids. CDR3 loop: CASSLGGTRYDTQYF. DNA of the CDR3: TGTGCCAGCAGCTTAGGGGGGACTAGATACGATACGCAGTATTTT.

This clonotype counts as medium-sized. This chain joins TRBV4-3 and TRBJ2-5, with D perhaps TRBD2 (5 bases). V dropped 4 bases and J dropped 2 bases, with 8 bases sitting between them. Germline lookup yields CDR1 LGHNA and CDR2 YSLEER. This CDR3 region has 13 residues. The CDR3 loop is CASSRGQQETQYF. The CDR3 coding sequence is TGCGCCAGCAGCCGCGGGCAGCAAGAGACCCAGTACTTC.

This clonotype was seen a few times. The rearrangement links TRBV6-6 to TRBJ2-1, with unresolved D. V lost 5 bases, J lost 6 bases, and 11 bases lay in between. This CDR3 is built from 13 residues. The germline V gene encodes CDR1 MNHNY and CDR2 SVGAGI (reference sequence). The CDR3 reads CASSRRWGNEQFF. The CDR3 bases are TGTGCCAGCAGTCGCCGCTGGGGCAATGAGCAGTTCTTC.

The V and J genes are TRBV5-5 and TRBJ1-5; 8 bases line up with TRBD1. The germline V gene has CDR1 SGHKS and CDR2 YYEKEE (reference sequence). The CDR3 is 14 residues long. Losses at the gene ends were 4 bases for V and 3 bases for J; bases not matched to a gene: 3. The CDR3 is CASSGTGFNQPQHF. CDR3 DNA: TGTGCCAGCAGCGGGACAGGTTTCAATCAGCCCCAGCATTTT.

This clonotype was detected only a few times. The chain uses TRBV15 and TRBJ2-7; unclear D gene. V lost 1 base and J lost 4, with 11 bases in between. The length of the CDR3 is 14 residues. CDR1 and CDR2 (germline): LNHNV, YYDKDF (reference sequence). This CDR3 is CATSRATVAYEQYV. CDR3 DNA: TGTGCCACCAGCAGAGCGACCGTTGCTTACGAGCAGTACGTC.

The chain recombines TRBV21-1 with TRBJ2-3; TRBD1, the table's D call, was not compared with the DNA. TRBV21-1 corresponds to a pseudogene. The CDR3 spans 19 residues. The CDR3 nucleotides are TGTGCCAGCAGCAATCTGTCCGTCGCTAAGCGGGGGAGTTCAGATACGCAGTATTTT. Its translation: CASSNLSVAKRGSSDTQYF.

This clonotype has at least ten counts. The V call is TRBV27, the J call TRBJ1-5; 9 bases are a match to TRBD1. The CDR3 consists of 15 residues. Trimming cost V 5 bases and J 6 bases; bases outside gene matches: 8. The germline CDR1 and CDR2 sequences are MNHEY and SMNVEV (reference sequence). CDR3 sequence: CASSHFGTGFQPQHF. CDR3 sequence (DNA): TGTGCCAGCAGTCATTTTGGGACAGGGTTTCAGCCCCAGCATTTT.

This clonotype was counted many times. The gene calls are TRBV15 and TRBJ2-5; TRBD2 matches at 7 bases. The length of the CDR3 is 14 residues. With V trimmed by 2 bases and J by 7 bases, 7 bases remained unmatched. From germline, CDR1 is LNHNV and CDR2 YYDKDF (reference sequence). CDR3 region: CATSRTSAAVTQYF. The CDR3 DNA reads TGTGCCACCAGCAGAACTAGCGCGGCTGTGACCCAGTACTTC.

This clonotype occurred many times. This chain joins TRBV6-5 and TRBJ2-1; the match to TRBD2 covers 12 bases. This CDR3 is built from 15 residues. V trimming: 6 bases; J trimming: 8 bases; junction bases outside the gene matches: 8. Per the germline V gene, CDR1 is MNHEY and CDR2 is SVGAGI. Written as DNA, the CDR3 is TGTGCCAGCAGCCGAGGGACTAGCGGGTGGCATGAGCAGTTCTTC. Its translation: CASSRGTSGWHEQFF.

The genes are TRBV7-9 and TRBJ2-5, with 8 nucleotides matching TRBD1. There are 15 residues in the CDR3. CDR1 is SEHNR, CDR2 FQNEAQ, per germline (reference sequence). V was clipped by 6 bases and J by 6 bases; unmatched bases: 12. CDR3 amino acids: CASSYSSGGEKTQYF. Here the CDR3 DNA reads TGTGCCAGCAGTTACTCGTCAGGGGGCGAGAAGACCCAGTACTTC.

The CDR3 loop reads CAAGTDRTGELFF. The CDR3 nucleotides are TGTGCCGCGGGTACAGATCGGACCGGGGAGCTGTTTTTT. This chain uses TRBV6-2 or TRBV6-3 with TRBJ2-2, with D possibly matching TRBD2 (5 bases). The germline V and J ends were trimmed by 11 bases and 5 bases, with 15 bases remaining between them. The CDR3 sequence is 13 residues long. CDR1 MNHEY and CDR2 SVGEGT come from the germline V gene.

The chain combines TRBV19 with TRBJ2-7, with 10 bases fitting TRBD2. The CDR3 covers 13 residues. Per germline, CDR1 LNHDA and CDR2 SQIVND (reference sequence). The junction had 11 bases not matched to a gene; V was cut back by 6 bases and J by 12 bases. DNA for the CDR3: TGTGCCAGTAGCCACCCAGGACTAGCGGAGTTGTACTTC. Encoded protein: CASSHPGLAELYF.

This clonotype appeared many times. V and J are TRBV9 and TRBJ2-3; D might be TRBD2 (6 bases). CDR3 size: 17 residues. Trimming removed 3 bases at V and 1 base at J, with 18 bases between. The germline CDR1 and CDR2 sequences are SGDLS and YYNGEE. The chain's CDR3 is CASSAEGPPEGTDTQYF. CDR3 in DNA: TGTGCCAGCAGCGCGGAGGGGCCGCCTGAGGGCACAGATACGCAGTATTTT.

This rearrangement joins TRBV12-3 or TRBV12-4 to TRBJ2-1; D perhaps matches TRBD1 (6 bases). This CDR3 has 17 residues. V dropped 2 bases and J dropped 4 bases, with 18 bases sitting between them. This chain's CDR3 is CASSLLIGQLKYNEQFF. The CDR3 nucleotides are TGTGCCAGCAGTTTATTAATAGGACAGTTGAAGTACAATGAGCAGTTCTTC.